Shown below are 27 T cell receptor beta chains from a single sample sequenced in a study of response to subunit inactivated influenza vaccine. TCRdb reprocessed the RT-PCR reads with MiXCR, giving one entry per CDR3 protein. This sample has more than 600,000 distinct CDR3 sequences; around 18% occur once, and the top ten carry 11%. The sequencing here drew on PBMCs from blood, taken approximately 5 days after vaccination. Every receptor here comes from a man aged 45 to 65 who received an inactivated influenza vaccine.

A few counts support this clonotype. The chain recombines TRBV29-1 with TRBJ2-1, with 11 bases fitting TRBD2. V shed 6 bases, J shed 0 bases, and the junction held 13 bases outside the gene matches. Germline values: CDR1 SQVTM, CDR2 ANQGSEA. The CDR3 covers 18 residues. CDR3 bases: TGCAGCGTCCGAGAGGTAGCGGGAGGGCCGAGCTCCTACAATGAGCAGTTCTTC. As protein: CSVREVAGGPSSYNEQFF.

This clonotype was recorded a few times. V and J are TRBV6-2 or TRBV6-3 and TRBJ2-7, with 7 bases fitting TRBD1. V lost 2 bases and J lost 2; bases outside the gene matches: 6. The V gene's germline CDR1 is MNHEY and CDR2 SVGEGT. This CDR3 is 15 amino acids long. This CDR3 reads CASSYPGQRTYEQYF. The DNA for the CDR3 is TGTGCCAGCAGTTACCCGGGACAGAGAACCTACGAGCAGTACTTC.

This chain's CDR3 is CASSLTGGRYNSPLHF. As DNA, the CDR3 is TGTGCCAGCAGCCTGACAGGGGGCCGGTATAATTCACCCCTCCACTTT. V and J are TRBV12-3 or TRBV12-4 and TRBJ1-6, with 10 bases fitting TRBD1. V lost 6 bases and J lost 4; bases outside the gene matches: 6. The CDR3 runs to 16 residues.

J is TRBJ2-6 and V is TRBV7-2; D may be TRBD2 (6 bases). V lost 7 bases and J 2 bases, leaving 12 bases between the germline ends. The CDR3 runs 15 residues. Germline CDR1 reads SGHTA; CDR2 reads FQGNSA. CDR3 loop: CASTLERAGANVLTF. CDR3 bases: TGTGCCAGCACCCTTGAGCGGGCTGGGGCCAACGTCCTGACTTTC.

The chain has TRBV15 and TRBJ1-2; the D is unclear. The CDR3 length is 12 residues. Trimming removed 3 bases at V and 7 bases at J, with 9 bases between. Germline V gene sequence: CDR1 LNHNV, CDR2 YYDKDF (reference sequence). The CDR3: CATSRDVSGYTF. CDR3 sequence (DNA): TGTGCCACCAGCAGGGATGTAAGTGGCTACACCTTC.

This clonotype was recorded a few times. The V gene is TRBV20-1, the J gene TRBJ1-5; TRBD1 aligns across 9 bases. V lost 5 bases, J lost 5 bases, and 7 bases stayed unmatched. Germline CDR1 is DFQATT and CDR2 is SNEGSKA (reference sequence). There are 14 residues in the CDR3. The CDR3 protein is CSAFRTGAYQPQHF. The DNA of the CDR3 is TGCAGTGCTTTTAGGACAGGGGCCTATCAGCCCCAGCATTTT.

The chain carries TRBV11-1 and TRBJ2-3; D is ambiguous. The CDR3 contains 11 residues. Trimming left V 6 bases short and J 6 bases short, with 7 bases between. Germline values: CDR1 SGHAT, CDR2 FQDESV (reference sequence). For the CDR3, the DNA is TGTGCCAGCAGTTTCTACGATACGCAGTATTTT. This encodes CASSFYDTQYF.

This clonotype was counted a few times. This chain joins TRBV20-1 and TRBJ2-1; TRBD2 matches at 7 bases. CDR1 is DFQATT and CDR2 is SNEGSKA in the germline V gene (reference sequence). This CDR3 comprises 15 residues. Trimming took 1 base from V and 0 from J; bases not matched to a gene: 3. DNA of the CDR3: TGCAGTGCTAGAGCAGCGGGGTACTCCTACAATGAGCAGTTCTTC. Translation: CSARAAGYSYNEQFF.

CDR3 region: CSARVPPGGRGTEAFF. CDR3 bases: TGCAGTGCTAGAGTACCACCGGGGGGGAGAGGCACTGAAGCTTTCTTT. The chain joins TRBV20-1 to TRBJ1-1, with D tentatively TRBD1 (5 bases). Germline V gives CDR1 DFQATT, CDR2 SNEGSKA (reference sequence). Trimming shortened V by 1 base and J by 4 bases, and 19 bases separated the two germline ends. The CDR3 spans 16 residues.

This chain connects TRBV20-1 to TRBJ1-4; D not resolved. Trimming stripped 0 bases from V and 8 bases from J, with 13 bases between. The CDR3 runs 14 residues. From germline, CDR1 is DFQATT and CDR2 SNEGSKA (reference sequence). The CDR3 reads CSARDGKGTEKLFF. The CDR3, as DNA: TGCAGTGCTAGAGATGGAAAGGGTACGGAAAAACTGTTTTTT.

This clonotype was counted between two and nine times. The chain recombines TRBV6-5 with TRBJ2-3, with no clear D. Per the germline V gene, CDR1 is MNHEY and CDR2 is SVGAGI. Trimming cost V 5 bases and J 2 bases, with 14 bases left between them. The CDR3 extends over 15 amino acids. The CDR3 loop reads CASSHPDPNTDTQYF. DNA for the CDR3: TGTGCCAGCAGTCACCCGGACCCGAACACAGATACGCAGTATTTT.

This clonotype was counted only a few times. The gene calls are TRBV11-2 and TRBJ2-7; 12 nucleotides match TRBD2. Germline V gene lookup returns CDR1 SGHAT and CDR2 FQNNGV. With 6 bases clipped from V and 4 bases from J, the junction kept 7 bases outside the gene matches. CDR3 length equals 15 residues. In nucleotides, the CDR3 is TGTGCCAGCAGGCCTAGCGGGAGGGCCTTGTACGAGCAGTACTTC. Encoded protein: CASRPSGRALYEQYF.

The V call is TRBV12-3 or TRBV12-4, the J call TRBJ1-1, with TRBD1 matching over 7 bases. V shed 6 bases, J shed 11 bases, and the junction held 6 bases outside the gene matches. The CDR3 totals 11 residues. The CDR3 reads CASRVDREAFF. CDR3 bases: TGTGCCAGCAGAGTAGACAGGGAGGCTTTCTTT.

The CDR3 region is CASSSVEAGGQETQYF. For the CDR3, the DNA is TGTGCCAGCAGCTCCGTCGAAGCGGGGGGGCAGGAGACCCAGTACTTC. The chain employs TRBV13 and TRBJ2-5, with 10 bases identical to TRBD2. The CDR3 covers 16 residues. Germline lookup yields CDR1 PRHDT and CDR2 FYEKMQ (reference sequence). V lost 4 bases to trimming and J lost 5 bases; unmatched junction nucleotides: 10. The variable domain in full, with the rest retrieved from reference TRBV13 and TRBJ2-5, is AAGVIQSPRHLIKEKRETATLKCYPIPRHDTVYWYQQGPGQDPQFLISFYEKMQSDKGSIPDRFSAQQFSDYHSELNMSSLELGDSALYFCASSSVEAGGQETQYFGPGTRLLVL.

This clonotype has only a few counts. This sequence joins TRBV20-1 and TRBJ2-6, with D perhaps TRBD1 (5 bases). V was pared by 5 bases and J by 2 bases, with 10 bases between. Per the germline V gene, CDR1 is DFQATT and CDR2 is SNEGSKA (reference sequence). The CDR3 length is 14 residues. The CDR3 DNA reads TGCAGTGCTCGCAGGGATGCTGGGGCCAACGTCCTGACTTTC. It yields the protein CSARRDAGANVLTF.

This clonotype was detected ten times or more. The chain employs TRBV29-1 and TRBJ2-7; 8 bases are shared with TRBD1. From germline, CDR1 is SQVTM and CDR2 ANQGSEA. With V trimmed by 1 base and J by 4 bases, 3 bases remained unmatched. The CDR3 extends over 13 amino acids. CDR3 nucleotide sequence: TGCAGCGTTGAAGTGGACAGGGTGTACGAGCAGTACTTC. Residues: CSVEVDRVYEQYF.

The rearrangement links TRBV20-1 to TRBJ2-1; possibly TRBD1 for D (5 bases). CDR3 length equals 14 residues. Germline V CDR1 and CDR2: DFQATT, SNEGSKA (reference sequence). The V and J ends lost 3 bases and 3 bases respectively, with 12 bases between them. CDR3 nucleotide sequence: TGCAGTGCTAGGGGGCGGAAGCTCTACAATGAGCAGTTCTTC. Its translation: CSARGRKLYNEQFF.

The genes are TRBV20-1 and TRBJ2-1; possible D gene TRBD2, 6 bases. CDR1 DFQATT and CDR2 SNEGSKA come from the germline V gene (reference sequence). The CDR3 runs to 18 residues. V was clipped by 6 bases and J by 1 base, with 25 bases between them. The CDR3 region has the DNA TGCAGTGCCCCGGCGGCGGAGGGACGGATACCTTCCTACAATGAGCAGTTCTTC. Protein: CSAPAAEGRIPSYNEQFF.

This clonotype has more than one count but fewer than ten. This CDR3 reads CASSSPRGGVRTGELFF. The CDR3 region has the DNA TGTGCCAGCAGTTCACCCCGGGGAGGGGTCCGCACCGGGGAGCTGTTTTTT. The chain joins TRBV27 to TRBJ2-2, with 7 bases identical to TRBD2. The CDR3 is made up of 17 amino acids. Germline V gives CDR1 MNHEY, CDR2 SMNVEV (reference sequence). J was trimmed by 4 bases and V by 4 bases; bases with no gene match: 12.

Ten or more counts support this clonotype. The chain combines TRBV4-3 with TRBJ1-5, with D uncertain. The CDR3 length is 13 residues. V was cut by 0 bases and J by 10 bases, with 10 bases left in between. In germline, CDR1 is LGHNA, CDR2 YSLEER. The CDR3 here is CASSQDTWSPQHF. The CDR3 DNA follows: TGCGCCAGCAGCCAAGATACGTGGAGTCCCCAGCATTTT.

The sample holds a few counts of this clonotype. This chain uses TRBV7-8 with TRBJ2-5; 7 positions match TRBD2. The V segment lost 4 bases and the J segment 7 bases; nucleotides outside the gene matches: 12. This CDR3 spans 15 amino acids. The germline V gene has CDR1 SGHVS and CDR2 FQNEAQ. CDR3 in DNA: TGTGCCAGCAGCTGGGGACTATCTGACAAGGCGACCCAGTACTTC. Amino acids: CASSWGLSDKATQYF.

This clonotype has just a few counts. The chain carries TRBV5-8 and TRBJ1-3; no definite D call. This CDR3 has 14 amino acids. The V gene lost 4 bases and the J gene lost 6 bases, with 14 bases spanning the gap. CDR1 is SGHTS, CDR2 YDEGEE, per germline. This CDR3 is CASSPGGHQNTIYF. CDR3 coding DNA: TGTGCCAGCAGCCCTGGAGGGCATCAAAACACCATATATTTT.

This clonotype has more than one count but fewer than ten. The genes are TRBV10-3 and TRBJ2-5; no definite D call. Germline lookup yields CDR1 ENHRY and CDR2 SYGVKD. The CDR3 consists of 13 residues. Trimming left V 3 bases short and J 1 base short, with 6 bases between. This CDR3 is CAISDGVQETQYF. CDR3 in DNA: TGTGCCATCAGTGATGGCGTCCAAGAGACCCAGTACTTC.

This clonotype showed up just a few times. The chain is built from TRBV12-3 or TRBV12-4 and TRBJ1-3; D possibly corresponds to TRBD1 (6 bases). Trimming removed 5 bases at V and 8 bases at J, with 22 bases between. The CDR3 has 16 residues. CDR3 sequence: CASSAQGSTLGDTIYF. The CDR3 nucleotides are TGTGCCAGCAGTGCGCAGGGGAGTACGCTCGGGGACACCATATATTTT.

This clonotype was seen many times. The chain employs TRBV20-1 and TRBJ2-5; D may be TRBD1 (6 bases). Trimming left V 7 bases short and J 1 base short, with 10 bases between. This CDR3 is built from 12 residues. Germline CDR1 and CDR2: DFQATT and SNEGSKA (reference sequence). The CDR3 region is CSVLGGQETQYF. The CDR3 DNA reads TGCAGTGTACTAGGGGGCCAAGAGACCCAGTACTTC.

This rearrangement joins TRBV10-3 to TRBJ1-3; no clear D. V dropped 6 bases and J dropped 0 bases, with 12 bases sitting between them. CDR3 size: 15 residues. Germline V gene lookup returns CDR1 ENHRY and CDR2 SYGVKD. The CDR3 loop reads CAIRAEPGSGNTIYF. The DNA for the CDR3 is TGTGCCATCAGGGCTGAACCGGGCTCTGGAAACACCATATATTTT.

This chain connects TRBV7-2 to TRBJ2-1, with 8 bases matching TRBD1. The V gene end was trimmed by 1 base and the J gene end by 4 bases; junction bases not matched to a gene: 6. Germline CDR1 reads SGHTA; CDR2 reads FQGNSA. This CDR3 comprises 16 residues. The CDR3 region is CASSLEGQVLYNEQFF. The CDR3 DNA sequence: TGTGCCAGCAGCTTAGAGGGACAGGTTTTATACAATGAGCAGTTCTTC. Together with reference TRBV7-2 and TRBJ2-1, the CDR3 gives the full variable domain: GAGVSQSPSNKVTEKGKDVELRCDPISGHTALYWYRQSLGQGLEFLIYFQGNSAPDKSGLPSDRFSAERTGGSVSTLTIQRTQQEDSAVYLCASSLEGQVLYNEQFFGPGTRLTVL.